These T cell receptor beta chains were read from a single sample in a study of cytomegalovirus exposure and HLA in healthy donors. Measured with immunoSEQ multiplex PCR; TCRdb has only the in-frame clones, and not every one. The table includes 150,000 to 200,000 clones, roughly 80% detected once. Sequencing input: PBMCs. These receptors were collected from a female donor in good health and CMV-seronegative. CDR3s include the opening cysteine and the closing phenylalanine or tryptophan. A D gene is named only where the DNA matches it firmly. Size is omitted from some rows. Given values are once, few, many or a class for expanded clones.

clone size	D gene	V gene	J gene	CDR3 DNA	CDR3 protein
-	-	TRBV15	TRBJ2-3	TGTGCCACCAGCAGAGAGCTGAACGGGGGTACAGATACGCAGTATTTT	CATSRELNGGTDTQYF
once	-	TRBV30	TRBJ2-3	TGTGCCTGGACTGTGGCGCGGAAGGCTAGCACAGATACGCAGTATTTT	CAWTVARKASTDTQYF
-	TRBD2	TRBV5-1	TRBJ2-1	TGCGCCAGCAGCTTGGGAGCGGGAGTCTACAATGAGCAGTTCTTC	CASSLGAGVYNEQFF
-	-	TRBV4-1	TRBJ1-4	TGCGCCAGCAGCCAAGAGCCGCAGGGGTCAACTAATGAAAAACTGTTTTTT	CASSQEPQGSTNEKLFF
-	-	TRBV19	TRBJ2-1	TGTGCCAGTAGTATTACAGGGTACCCTAATGAGCAGTTCTTC	CASSITGYPNEQFF
-	-	TRBV27	TRBJ1-1	TGTGCCAGCAGTTTATCGGGGGCAGTGGGGAACACTGAAGCTTTCTTT	CASSLSGAVGNTEAFF
-	-	TRBV10-3	TRBJ2-1	TGTGCCATCAGCGCAACAGGGATCATGGGCGATGAGCAGTTCTTC	CAISATGIMGDEQFF
-	TRBD1	TRBV10-3	TRBJ1-5	TGTGCCATCAGTGACTCGAGGACAGGGGGCGTTAATCAGCCCCAGCATTTT	CAISDSRTGGVNQPQHF
few	-	TRBV5-6	TRBJ2-2	TGTGCCAGCAGCGACTGGCTAGCCGGGGAGCTGTTTTTT	CASSDWLAGELFF
-	TRBD1	TRBV30	TRBJ1-1	TGTGCCTGGAGTTCCGGGACAGGAGACACTGAAGCTTTCTTT	CAWSSGTGDTEAFF
-	-	TRBV19	TRBJ1-5	TGTGCCACCGAGGGGGGGCGTCAGCCCCAGCATTTT	CATEGGRQPQHF
-	TRBD1	TRBV5-6	TRBJ1-2	TGTGCCAGCAGCGGTGGGACAGGGGGTAGTGTCTATGGCTACACCTTC	CASSGGTGGSVYGYTF
-	-	TRBV21-1	TRBJ2-7	TGTGCCAGCAGGCGGGACAGGGGGCCTCACGAGCAGTACTTC	CASRRDRGPHEQYF
-	-	TRBV6-1	TRBJ2-7	TGTGCCAGCAGAACAGTGACCCACGAGCAGTACTTC	CASRTVTHEQYF
-	-	TRBV14	TRBJ1-2	TGTGCCAGCAGCCAAGATCAAAGGGGAGGCTACACCTTC	CASSQDQRGGYTF
-	-	TRBV9	TRBJ1-5	TGTGCCAGCAGCGTAGGCGTGGGGGGTCAGCCCCAGCATTTT	CASSVGVGGQPQHF